The T cell receptor (beta chain) under discussion was sequenced for a study of radiotherapy plus CTLA-4 blockade in lung cancer (dated by TCRdb to between 2017 and 2018). Study-level background: Among the enrolled patients, about 19% had an objective response, and about 31% reached disease control.

Receptor amplification or capture employed the immunoSEQ multiplex PCR assay. In TCRdb, the immuneACCESS table is reduced to in-frame sequences with V and J assigned. These tables do not hold every clone; where another copy was compared, an unresolved V gene accounts for under half, and the others remain unexplained. Recorded for this sample are more than 9,500 clones; approximately 79% of them occurred a single time. Roughly 29% of the sample comes from the top ten. On this clone itself: Its target antigen remains unknown. Qualities for individual bases were not recorded, and no much larger clone is one base off.

In this study, focal radiation therapy paired with CTLA-4 blockade (ipilimumab) was tested in patients who had chemo-refractory metastatic non-small-cell lung cancer. The germline V gene provides CDR1 SQVTM and CDR2 ANQGSEA. From the cysteine through the phenylalanine, the CDR3 covers 14 amino acids. The read is trimmed to its CDR3 DNA, 42 bases read in frame from base 1. V is reduced by 6 bases and J by 0 bases, leaving a spacing of 14 bases between them. Findings and caveats that apply to the study as a whole: The strongest predictors of response, as reported, were early dynamic changes in blood T cell clones along with a rise in serum interferon-beta after radiation. After treatment with radiotherapy and ipilimumab, TCR clones that came from tumors expanded in the peripheral blood.

This sequence originates from a human donor with non-small cell lung cancer that progressed on radiotherapy plus ipilimumab. Recombination joined TRBV29-1 with TRBJ1-2; too little of a D gene remains to name it. Source: peripheral blood, taken from a patient treated with radiotherapy plus ipilimumab. The CDR3 amino acid sequence is: CSVRVSSPNYGYTF. The DNA reads as follows: TGCAGCGTAAGGGTCTCCTCCCCTAACTATGGCTACACCTTC.